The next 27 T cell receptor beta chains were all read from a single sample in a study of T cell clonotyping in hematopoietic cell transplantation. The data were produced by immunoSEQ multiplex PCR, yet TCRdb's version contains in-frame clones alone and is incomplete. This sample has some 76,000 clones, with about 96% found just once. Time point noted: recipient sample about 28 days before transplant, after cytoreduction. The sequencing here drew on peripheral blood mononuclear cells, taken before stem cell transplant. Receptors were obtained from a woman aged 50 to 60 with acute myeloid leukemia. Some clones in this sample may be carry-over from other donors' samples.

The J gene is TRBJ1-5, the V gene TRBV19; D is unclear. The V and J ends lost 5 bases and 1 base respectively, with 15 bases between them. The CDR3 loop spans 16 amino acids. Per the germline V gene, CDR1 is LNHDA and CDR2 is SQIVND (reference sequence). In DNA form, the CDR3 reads TGTGCCAGTAGTCTACGGGTAATGGACAGCAATCAGCCCCAGCATTTT. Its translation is CASSLRVMDSNQPQHF.

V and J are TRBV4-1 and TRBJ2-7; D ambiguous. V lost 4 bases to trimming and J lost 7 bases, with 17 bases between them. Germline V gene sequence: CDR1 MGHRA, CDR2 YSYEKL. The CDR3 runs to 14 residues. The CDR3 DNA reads TGCGCCAGCAGCCCAAATATCGGGCTTCAAGAGCAGTACTTC. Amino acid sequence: CASSPNIGLQEQYF.

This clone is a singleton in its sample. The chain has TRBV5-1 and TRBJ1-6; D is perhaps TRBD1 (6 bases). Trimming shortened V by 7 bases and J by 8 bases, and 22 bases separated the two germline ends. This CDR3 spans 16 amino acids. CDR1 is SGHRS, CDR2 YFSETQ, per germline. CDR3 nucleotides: TGCGCCAGCGGGCCAGGGACACTCACGGGGTATTCACCCCTCCACTTT. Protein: CASGPGTLTGYSPLHF.

For the CDR3, the DNA is TGCGCCAGCAGCTTGATGGGTCTCAGCACAGATACGCAGTATTTT. This encodes CASSLMGLSTDTQYF. This chain uses TRBV5-1 with TRBJ2-3; no firm D call. Germline CDR1 reads SGHRS; CDR2 reads YFSETQ. The CDR3 is 15 residues long. V lost 1 base, J lost 0 bases, and 9 bases lay in between.

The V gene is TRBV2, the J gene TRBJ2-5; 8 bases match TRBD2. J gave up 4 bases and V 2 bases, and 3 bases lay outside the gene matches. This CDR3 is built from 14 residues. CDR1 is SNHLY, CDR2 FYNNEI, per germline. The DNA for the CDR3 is TGTGCCAGCAGTGAACTAGCGGGTAGAGAGACCCAGTACTTC. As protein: CASSELAGRETQYF.

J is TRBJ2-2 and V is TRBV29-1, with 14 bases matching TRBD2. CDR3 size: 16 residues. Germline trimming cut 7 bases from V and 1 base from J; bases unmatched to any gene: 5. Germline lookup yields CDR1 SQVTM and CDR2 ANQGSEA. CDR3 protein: CSGRTSGRQNTGELFF. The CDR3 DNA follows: TGCAGCGGGAGGACTAGCGGGAGGCAGAACACCGGGGAGCTGTTTTTT.

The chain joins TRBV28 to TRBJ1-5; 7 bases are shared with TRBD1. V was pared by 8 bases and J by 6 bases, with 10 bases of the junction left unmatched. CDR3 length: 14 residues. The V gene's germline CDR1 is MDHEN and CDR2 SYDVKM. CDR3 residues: CASVDRVFSQPQHF. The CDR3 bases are TGTGCCAGCGTCGACAGGGTCTTCAGTCAGCCCCAGCATTTT. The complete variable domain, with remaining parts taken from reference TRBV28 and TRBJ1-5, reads DVKVTQSSRYLVKRTGEKVFLECVQDMDHENMFWYRQDPGLGLRLIYFSYDVKMKEKGDIPEGYSVSREKKERFSLILESASTNQTSMYLCASVDRVFSQPQHFGDGTRLSIL.

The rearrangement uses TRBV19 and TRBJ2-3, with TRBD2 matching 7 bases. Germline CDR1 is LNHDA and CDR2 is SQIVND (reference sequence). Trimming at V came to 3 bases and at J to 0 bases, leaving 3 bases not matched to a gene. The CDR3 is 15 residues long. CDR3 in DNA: TGTGCCAGTAGTATCCTAGCGGAAAGCACAGATACGCAGTATTTT. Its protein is CASSILAESTDTQYF.

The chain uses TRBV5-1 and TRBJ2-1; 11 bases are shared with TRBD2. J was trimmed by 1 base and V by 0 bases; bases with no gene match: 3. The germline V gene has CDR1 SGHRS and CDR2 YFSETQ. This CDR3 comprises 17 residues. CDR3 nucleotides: TGCGCCAGCAGCTTGGAAAGACTAGCGGGGTCCTACAATGAGCAGTTCTTC. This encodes CASSLERLAGSYNEQFF.

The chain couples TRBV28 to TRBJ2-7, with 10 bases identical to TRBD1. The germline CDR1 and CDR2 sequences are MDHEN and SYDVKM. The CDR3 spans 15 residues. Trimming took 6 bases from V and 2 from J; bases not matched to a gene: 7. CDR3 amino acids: CASSTTGTGAYEQYF. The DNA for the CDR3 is TGTGCCAGCAGCACAACCGGGACAGGGGCCTACGAGCAGTACTTC.

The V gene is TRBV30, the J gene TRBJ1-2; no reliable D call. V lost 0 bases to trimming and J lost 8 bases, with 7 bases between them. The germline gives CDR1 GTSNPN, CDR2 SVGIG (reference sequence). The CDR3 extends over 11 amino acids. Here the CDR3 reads CAWSVMQGYTF. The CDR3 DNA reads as TGTGCCTGGAGTGTAATGCAAGGCTACACCTTC.

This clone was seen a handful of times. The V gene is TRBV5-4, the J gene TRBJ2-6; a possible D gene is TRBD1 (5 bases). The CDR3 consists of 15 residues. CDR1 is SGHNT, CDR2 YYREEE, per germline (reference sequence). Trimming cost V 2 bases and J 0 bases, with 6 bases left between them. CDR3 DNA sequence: TGTGCCAGCAGCTTAGACAGCTCTGGGGCCAACGTCCTGACTTTC. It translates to CASSLDSSGANVLTF.

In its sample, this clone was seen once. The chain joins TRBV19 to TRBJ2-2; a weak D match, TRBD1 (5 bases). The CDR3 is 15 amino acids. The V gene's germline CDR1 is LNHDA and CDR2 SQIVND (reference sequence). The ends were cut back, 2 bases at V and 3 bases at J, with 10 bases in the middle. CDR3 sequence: CASSISPGYTGELFF. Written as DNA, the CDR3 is TGTGCCAGTAGTATATCTCCAGGGTACACCGGGGAGCTGTTTTTT.

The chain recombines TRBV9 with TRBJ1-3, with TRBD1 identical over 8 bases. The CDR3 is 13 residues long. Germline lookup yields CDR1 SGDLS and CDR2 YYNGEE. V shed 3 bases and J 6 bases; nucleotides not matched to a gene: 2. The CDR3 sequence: CASSDRGTNTIYF. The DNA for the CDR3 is TGTGCCAGCAGCGACAGGGGGACAAACACCATATATTTT.

In DNA form, the CDR3 reads TGTGCCAGCAGTTACGGGACAGGGGTTCGCGAGCAGTACTTC. Amino acids: CASSYGTGVREQYF. This sequence joins TRBV6-5 and TRBJ2-7, with 10 bases lining up with TRBD1. The V gene end was trimmed by 2 bases and the J gene end by 6 bases; junction bases not matched to a gene: 4. CDR1 is MNHEY and CDR2 is SVGAGI in the germline V gene. CDR3 length: 14 residues.

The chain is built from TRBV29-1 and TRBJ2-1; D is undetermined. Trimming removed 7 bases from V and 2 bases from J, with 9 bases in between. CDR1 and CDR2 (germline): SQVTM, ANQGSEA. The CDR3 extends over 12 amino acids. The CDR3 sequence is CSAGTAYNEQFF. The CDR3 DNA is TGCAGCGCCGGAACGGCCTACAATGAGCAGTTCTTC.

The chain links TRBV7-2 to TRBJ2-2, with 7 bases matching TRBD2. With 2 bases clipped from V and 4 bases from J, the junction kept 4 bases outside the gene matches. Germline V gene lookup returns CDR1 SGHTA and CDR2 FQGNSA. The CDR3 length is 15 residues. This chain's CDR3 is CASSLRLAGTGELFF. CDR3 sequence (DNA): TGTGCCAGCAGCTTAAGACTAGCAGGCACCGGGGAGCTGTTTTTT.

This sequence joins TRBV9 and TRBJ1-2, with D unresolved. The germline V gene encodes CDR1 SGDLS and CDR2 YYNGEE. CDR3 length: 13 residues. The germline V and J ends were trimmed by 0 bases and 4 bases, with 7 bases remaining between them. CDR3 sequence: CASSVDPSYGYTF. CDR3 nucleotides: TGTGCCAGCAGCGTAGATCCCTCCTATGGCTACACCTTC.

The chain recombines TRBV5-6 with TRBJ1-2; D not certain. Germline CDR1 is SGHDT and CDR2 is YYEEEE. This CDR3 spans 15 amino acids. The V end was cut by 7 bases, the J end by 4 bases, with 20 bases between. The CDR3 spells CASALARTTLYGYTF. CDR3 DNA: TGTGCCAGCGCCCTTGCACGGACTACCCTCTATGGCTACACCTTC.

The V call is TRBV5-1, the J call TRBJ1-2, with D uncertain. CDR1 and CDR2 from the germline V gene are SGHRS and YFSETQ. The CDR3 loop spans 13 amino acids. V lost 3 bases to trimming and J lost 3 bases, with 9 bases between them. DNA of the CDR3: TGCGCCAGCAGCTGGTCGTCAGACTATGGCTACACCTTC. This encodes CASSWSSDYGYTF.

In nucleotides, the CDR3 is TGTGCCAGCAGCCACGCCGAGGGACTTCAGTACTTC. This gives the protein CASSHAEGLQYF. The chain is built from TRBV4-2 and TRBJ2-7, with D possibly matching TRBD2 (6 bases). Germline V CDR1 and CDR2: LGHNA, YNFKEQ. The CDR3 totals 12 residues. The V end lost 3 bases, the J end lost 10 bases, and 13 bases lay between the germline ends.

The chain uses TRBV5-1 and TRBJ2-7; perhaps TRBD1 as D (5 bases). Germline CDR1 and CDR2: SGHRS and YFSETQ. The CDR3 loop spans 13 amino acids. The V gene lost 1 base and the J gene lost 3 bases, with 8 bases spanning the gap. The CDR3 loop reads CASSLLGVYEQYF. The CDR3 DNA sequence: TGCGCCAGCAGCTTGTTAGGGGTCTACGAGCAGTACTTC.

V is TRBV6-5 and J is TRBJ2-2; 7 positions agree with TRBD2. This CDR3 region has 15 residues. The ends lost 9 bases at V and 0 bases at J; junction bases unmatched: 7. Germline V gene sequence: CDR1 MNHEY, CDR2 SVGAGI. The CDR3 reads CASRSGFANTGELFF. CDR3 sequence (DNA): TGTGCCAGTCGTAGCGGGTTCGCGAACACCGGGGAGCTGTTTTTT.

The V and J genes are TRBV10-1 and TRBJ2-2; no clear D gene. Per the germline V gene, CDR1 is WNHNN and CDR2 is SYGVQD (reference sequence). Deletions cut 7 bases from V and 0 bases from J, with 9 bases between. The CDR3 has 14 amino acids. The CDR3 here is CASNDRTNTGELFF. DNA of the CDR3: TGCGCCAGCAATGATAGGACGAACACCGGGGAGCTGTTTTTT.

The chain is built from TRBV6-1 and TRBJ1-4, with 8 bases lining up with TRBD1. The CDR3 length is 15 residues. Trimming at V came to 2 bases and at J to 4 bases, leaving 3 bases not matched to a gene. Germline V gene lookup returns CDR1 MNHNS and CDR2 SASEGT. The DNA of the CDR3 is TGTGCCAGCAGTGAACAGGGGGCGAGTAATGAAAAACTGTTTTTT. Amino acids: CASSEQGASNEKLFF.

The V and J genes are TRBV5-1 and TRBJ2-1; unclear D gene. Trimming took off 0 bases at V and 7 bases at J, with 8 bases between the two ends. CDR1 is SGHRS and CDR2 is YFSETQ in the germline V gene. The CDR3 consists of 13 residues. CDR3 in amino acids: CASSLDSLNEQFF. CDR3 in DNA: TGCGCCAGCAGCTTGGACAGTTTAAATGAGCAGTTCTTC.

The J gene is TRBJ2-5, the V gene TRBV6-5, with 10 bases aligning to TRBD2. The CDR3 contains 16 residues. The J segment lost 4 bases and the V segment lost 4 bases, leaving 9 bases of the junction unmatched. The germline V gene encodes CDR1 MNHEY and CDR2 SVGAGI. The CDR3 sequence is CASSSPEREGAETQYF. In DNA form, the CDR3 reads TGTGCCAGCAGTTCCCCCGAGCGGGAGGGTGCAGAGACCCAGTACTTC.